This entry lists 31 T cell receptor beta chains sequenced from one sample in a study of T cell repertoires in cytomegalovirus infection. TCRdb re-analysed the reads in MiXCR, keeping a single row per CDR3 protein. The sample includes 210,000 or so distinct CDR3 sequences, around 6.4% of them seen just once. Input material: PBMCs. The receptors come from a human donor in good health (CMV status not recorded). Some clones in this sample may be carry-over from other donors' samples.

The genes are TRBV7-2 and TRBJ2-2; TRBD2 might be the D (6 bases). CDR1 is SGHTA, CDR2 FQGNSA, per germline. The V end lost 2 bases, the J end lost 4 bases, and 11 bases lay between the germline ends. The length of the CDR3 is 15 residues. DNA for the CDR3: TGTGCCAGCAGCTTACTCGGGACTTCCACCGGGGAGCTGTTTTTT. Its translation is CASSLLGTSTGELFF.

This clonotype was observed at least ten times. The genes are TRBV7-2 and TRBJ2-2, with D perhaps given as TRBD1 or TRBD2 (7 bases each). Per the germline V gene, CDR1 is SGHTA and CDR2 is FQGNSA. Trimming removed 5 bases from V and 2 bases from J, with 12 bases in between. This CDR3 is 15 amino acids long. The CDR3 spells CASSQGGGNTGELFF. The CDR3, as DNA: TGTGCCAGCAGCCAGGGGGGGGGCAACACCGGGGAGCTGTTTTTT.

The sample holds many counts of this clonotype. The chain combines TRBV4-2 with TRBJ1-2; 7 bases line up with TRBD1. Germline V gene lookup returns CDR1 LGHNA and CDR2 YNFKEQ. The V and J ends lost 0 bases and 6 bases, in that order; junction bases with no gene match: 7. The CDR3 extends over 15 amino acids. This CDR3 reads CASSQDFRQGDGYTF. In DNA form, the CDR3 reads TGTGCCAGCAGCCAAGATTTTAGACAGGGAGATGGCTACACCTTC.

This clonotype showed up many times. The V and J genes are TRBV7-2 and TRBJ1-2; 8 bases align to TRBD1. The germline V gene encodes CDR1 SGHTA and CDR2 FQGNSA. Trimming removed 4 bases from V and 4 bases from J; junction bases left unmatched: 17. This CDR3 spans 18 amino acids. In nucleotides, the CDR3 is TGTGCCAGCAGCTCCAGCGGGTCCCTTCGACAGGGGAGCTATGGCTACACCTTC. Translated: CASSSSGSLRQGSYGYTF.

This clonotype showed up many times. The chain carries TRBV7-2 and TRBJ2-5; 8 nucleotides line up with TRBD2. Germline V gives CDR1 SGHTA, CDR2 FQGNSA. CDR3 length: 14 residues. The J segment lost 3 bases and the V segment lost 2 bases, leaving 2 bases of the junction unmatched. CDR3 sequence (DNA): TGTGCCAGCAGCTTACTGCGGGGGGAAGAGACCCAGTACTTC. Its translation: CASSLLRGEETQYF.

This clonotype showed up many times. The V gene is TRBV6-2 or TRBV6-3, the J gene TRBJ2-3, with D possibly matching TRBD2 (6 bases). Per germline, CDR1 MNHEY and CDR2 SVGEGT. The CDR3 runs 12 residues. The V and J ends lost 6 bases and 9 bases respectively, with 13 bases between them. CDR3 loop: CASRPRLDTQYF. The CDR3 DNA sequence: TGTGCCAGCAGACCCCGACTAGACACGCAGTATTTT.

This clonotype was seen many times. The CDR3 DNA reads TGTGCCAGCAGCCAAGATCTCACCGGGACAGGGAAGTTCTTC. This sequence encodes CASSQDLTGTGKFF. The chain joins TRBV14 to TRBJ2-1, with TRBD1 matching over 9 bases. This CDR3 region has 14 residues. CDR1 is SGHDN, CDR2 FVKESK, per germline. V was pared by 0 bases and J by 14 bases, with 8 bases of the junction left unmatched.

This clonotype was seen many times. DNA for the CDR3: TGCGCCAGCAGCCAAGTGGTTATGAACACTGAAGCTTTCTTT. Its protein is CASSQVVMNTEAFF. The gene calls are TRBV4-3 and TRBJ1-1, with D unresolved. This CDR3 is built from 14 residues. Germline V gene data show CDR1 as LGHNA and CDR2 as YSLEER. The ends were cut back, 1 base at V and 0 bases at J, with 6 bases in the middle.

This clonotype showed up many times. CDR3 DNA: TGTGCCAGCAGTGATCGAAGCTCCTATAATTCACCCCTCCACTTT. Protein sequence: CASSDRSSYNSPLHF. The V and J genes are TRBV25-1 and TRBJ1-6; D is ambiguous. Germline V gene data show CDR1 as MGHDK and CDR2 as SYGVNS. The CDR3 sequence is 15 residues long. Trimming took off 3 bases at V and 0 bases at J, with 6 bases between the two ends.

This clonotype was picked up many times. The chain carries TRBV28 and TRBJ1-5; TRBD1 matches at 8 bases. Per the germline V gene, CDR1 is MDHEN and CDR2 is SYDVKM. There are 15 residues in the CDR3. V lost 8 bases, J lost 7 bases, and 13 bases stayed unmatched. Here the CDR3 reads CASGVGQGGTQPQHF. The CDR3 DNA reads as TGTGCCAGCGGGGTCGGACAGGGAGGTACCCAGCCCCAGCATTTT.

This clonotype was counted many times. The chain links TRBV12-5 to TRBJ2-1; D is unclear. The CDR3 extends over 11 amino acids. Between the trimmed V and J ends, which lost 7 bases and 3 bases, there was a span of 4 bases. Germline V CDR1 and CDR2: LGHNT, FRNRAP. The DNA of the CDR3 is TGTGCTAGTGTCGACTACAATGAGCAGTTCTTC. It yields the protein CASVDYNEQFF.

This clonotype was observed many times. The chain joins TRBV7-2 to TRBJ1-2; D is unclear. Germline CDR1 reads SGHTA; CDR2 reads FQGNSA. The CDR3 covers 16 residues. The V and J ends lost 6 bases and 1 base respectively, with 18 bases between them. The CDR3 nucleotides read TGTGCCAGCAGTCATATACAGAGAGTAGATAACTATGGCTACACCTTC. Translating gives CASSHIQRVDNYGYTF.

This clonotype was observed at least ten times. This rearrangement joins TRBV6-2 or TRBV6-3 to TRBJ2-7; tentatively, D is TRBD1 or TRBD2 (5 bases each). The CDR3 extends over 16 amino acids. V shed 6 bases and J shed 2 bases, with 20 bases lying between them. Germline assignment: CDR1 MNHEY and CDR2 SVGEGT. DNA of the CDR3: TGTGCCAGCAGCCTACGAGGGGATTCGAGACCCTACGAGCAGTACTTC. It yields the protein CASSLRGDSRPYEQYF.

V is TRBV20-1 and J is TRBJ2-5; possibly TRBD1 for D (7 bases). The CDR3 spans 12 residues. Trimming took off 8 bases at V and 5 bases at J, with 15 bases between the two ends. Germline CDR1 reads DFQATT; CDR2 reads SNEGSKA (reference sequence). The CDR3 nucleotides are TGCAGTCCCAGGGGGGTCGGTGAGACCCAGTACTTC. The encoded protein is CSPRGVGETQYF.

This clonotype was detected ten times or more. The CDR3 loop is CASQSATRANYGYTF. The CDR3 DNA follows: TGTGCCAGCCAGAGCGCGACTCGAGCTAACTATGGCTACACCTTC. J is TRBJ1-2 and V is TRBV25-1, with D unresolved. Germline values: CDR1 MGHDK, CDR2 SYGVNS. The CDR3 sequence is 15 residues long. Trimming shortened V by 8 bases and J by 0 bases, and 16 bases separated the two germline ends.

This clonotype was observed many times. V usage is TRBV19 and J usage is TRBJ2-1; the match to TRBD1 covers 10 bases. The CDR3 loop spans 17 amino acids. Germline V gives CDR1 LNHDA, CDR2 SQIVND (reference sequence). V shed 3 bases, J shed 6 bases, and the junction held 11 bases outside the gene matches. The CDR3 coding sequence is TGTGCCAGTAGTATGGGGACAGGGGTTTCGGCGGCCAATGAGCAGTTCTTC. Amino acid sequence: CASSMGTGVSAANEQFF.

Many counts were recorded for this clonotype. This sequence joins TRBV19 and TRBJ1-1; tentatively, D is TRBD1 (6 bases). V was pared by 3 bases and J by 6 bases, with 14 bases between. Germline lookup yields CDR1 LNHDA and CDR2 SQIVND (reference sequence). This CDR3 has 14 residues. DNA for the CDR3: TGTGCCAGTAGTATCACTTCTGGACAGCCTGAAGCTTTCTTT. Translated: CASSITSGQPEAFF.

This clonotype was recorded at least ten times. The gene calls are TRBV7-3 and TRBJ1-2; TRBD1 agrees at 11 bases. V lost 5 bases, J lost 8 bases, and 7 bases stayed unmatched. The V gene's germline CDR1 is SGHTA and CDR2 FQGTGA. This CDR3 spans 14 amino acids. The CDR3 nucleotides are TGTGCCAGCAGCCGAGGACAGGGGGCGGGAGGCTACACCTTC. This codes for CASSRGQGAGGYTF.

This clonotype was recorded many times. The CDR3 sequence: CASTLVRITEAFF. The CDR3 region has the DNA TGCGCCAGCACCCTAGTCCGAATCACTGAAGCTTTCTTT. The gene calls are TRBV4-3 and TRBJ1-1, with D uncertain. The V and J ends lost 7 bases and 4 bases respectively, with 13 bases between them. The CDR3 extends over 13 amino acids. Germline V gene data show CDR1 as LGHNA and CDR2 as YSLEER.

This clonotype was observed at least ten times. The rearrangement joins TRBV2 to TRBJ2-7; 7 bases line up with TRBD1. The junction had 11 bases not matched to a gene; V was cut back by 7 bases and J by 2 bases. From germline, CDR1 is SNHLY and CDR2 FYNNEI. CDR3 length equals 15 residues. In DNA, the CDR3 is TGTGCCAGCATGAAAGGGACAGTTGATCCCTACGAGCAGTACTTC. Protein sequence: CASMKGTVDPYEQYF. Using reference TRBV2 and TRBJ2-7 for the parts outside the CDR3, the full variable domain is EPEVTQTPSHQVTQMGQEVILRCVPISNHLYFYWYRQILGQKVEFLVSFYNNEISEKSEIFDDQFSVERPDGSNFTLKIRSTKLEDSAMYFCASMKGTVDPYEQYFGPGTRLTVT.

This clonotype has a handful of counts. The gene calls are TRBV20-1 and TRBJ2-1; possible D gene TRBD1, 6 bases. The length of the CDR3 is 15 residues. Per the germline V gene, CDR1 is DFQATT and CDR2 is SNEGSKA (reference sequence). V dropped 4 bases and J dropped 3 bases, with 16 bases sitting between them. The CDR3 DNA follows: TGCAGTGCTATACAGGGAACTCTTTACTACAATGAGCAGTTCTTC. This sequence encodes CSAIQGTLYYNEQFF.

This clonotype was found many times. The rearrangement links TRBV7-2 to TRBJ1-6, with D possibly being TRBD1 (5 bases). Per germline, CDR1 SGHTA and CDR2 FQGNSA. V was trimmed by 0 bases and J by 10 bases, leaving 13 bases between them. The CDR3 is made up of 15 amino acids. CDR3 amino acids: CASSLAGQKGSPLHF. In DNA form, the CDR3 reads TGTGCCAGCAGCTTAGCGGGGCAGAAGGGCTCACCCCTCCACTTT.

This clonotype was detected ten times or more. The rearrangement links TRBV6-2 or TRBV6-3 to TRBJ2-3, with TRBD2 matching 10 bases. This CDR3 comprises 16 residues. Per the germline V gene, CDR1 is MNHEY and CDR2 is SVGEGT. J gave up 0 bases and V 2 bases, and 2 bases lay outside the gene matches. CDR3 bases: TGTGCCAGCAGTTACCCTAGCGGGGGAAGCACAGATACGCAGTATTTT. This translates into CASSYPSGGSTDTQYF.

This clonotype was detected many times. The chain links TRBV7-2 to TRBJ2-5; 7 bases fit TRBD2. Losses at the gene ends were 3 bases for V and 1 base for J; bases not matched to a gene: 2. This CDR3 spans 14 amino acids. The germline V gene has CDR1 SGHTA and CDR2 FQGNSA. CDR3 loop: CASSFSSGQETQYF. The CDR3 DNA reads as TGTGCCAGCAGCTTTTCTAGCGGCCAAGAGACCCAGTACTTC. Based on the CDR3 plus reference TRBV7-2 and TRBJ2-5, the full variable domain is GAGVSQSPSNKVTEKGKDVELRCDPISGHTALYWYRQSLGQGLEFLIYFQGNSAPDKSGLPSDRFSAERTGGSVSTLTIQRTQQEDSAVYLCASSFSSGQETQYFGPGTRLLVL.

This clonotype has ten or more counts. The rearrangement uses TRBV6-2 or TRBV6-3 and TRBJ2-7, with D unresolved. This CDR3 is 13 amino acids long. Germline CDR1 is MNHEY and CDR2 is SVGEGT. Trimming stripped 6 bases from V and 0 bases from J, with 9 bases between. As DNA, the CDR3 is TGTGCCAGCAGCCCCGATACCTCCTACGAGCAGTACTTC. It encodes CASSPDTSYEQYF.

At least ten counts were recorded for this clonotype. V gene TRBV7-6 combines with J gene TRBJ2-5; a weak D match, TRBD1 (6 bases). The CDR3 has 17 amino acids. Germline V gene data show CDR1 as SGHVS and CDR2 as FNYEAQ. V was clipped by 3 bases and J by 5 bases, with 22 bases between them. The CDR3 DNA sequence: TGTGCCAGCAGCTTCGGCCCCTCGTTAGGGACAATGGAGACCCAGTACTTC. This codes for CASSFGPSLGTMETQYF.

There are many counts of this clonotype. The V and J genes are TRBV12-3 or TRBV12-4 and TRBJ1-5; a weak D match, TRBD1 (5 bases). The CDR3 totals 15 residues. Trimming removed 5 bases at V and 6 bases at J, with 17 bases between. For the CDR3, the DNA is TGTGCCAGCAGTGACCTTGCAGGGTTCGGTCAGCCCCAGCATTTT. Its translation is CASSDLAGFGQPQHF.

This clonotype appeared many times. At one end, the junction sequence differs from germline, possibly due to a read error. In nucleotides, the CDR3 is TGCACGGTTGGAACACTCAATCAGCCCCAGCATTTT. Translation gives CTVGTLNQPQHF. The chain uses TRBV28 and TRBJ1-5; unclear D gene. This CDR3 has 12 amino acids. CDR1 and CDR2 (germline): MDHEN, SYDVKM.

The table lists this clonotype with many counts. The V gene is TRBV6-5, the J gene TRBJ1-3; no firm D call. The germline V gene encodes CDR1 MNHEY and CDR2 SVGAGI. Trimming shortened V by 6 bases and J by 0 bases, and 12 bases separated the two germline ends. This CDR3 contains 15 residues. The CDR3: CASRTDGHSGNTIYF. The CDR3 coding sequence is TGTGCCAGCAGAACGGACGGTCACTCTGGAAACACCATATATTTT.

This clonotype appeared many times. The chain recombines TRBV20-1 with TRBJ1-1, with D perhaps TRBD1 (5 bases). Trimming stripped 6 bases from V and 6 bases from J, with 14 bases between. CDR1 is DFQATT, CDR2 SNEGSKA, per germline (reference sequence). This CDR3 has 12 residues. CDR3 in DNA: TGCAGTGCCATTATCGGGACCCCTGAAGCTTTCTTT. It specifies CSAIIGTPEAFF.

This clonotype appeared a few times. The rearrangement links TRBV9 to TRBJ1-2; D ambiguous. Germline CDR1 and CDR2: SGDLS and YYNGEE. The CDR3 runs to 14 residues. Trimming cost V 4 bases and J 5 bases, with 15 bases left between them. Here the CDR3 DNA reads TGTGCCAGCAGCCCCGGGTTCGCCCCTTATGGCTACACCTTC. This codes for CASSPGFAPYGYTF.